These 8 T cell receptor beta chains were all obtained from the same sample, sequenced in a study of T cell changes during pregnancy in multiple sclerosis (dated by TCRdb to the late 2010s). Library generation was performed with the immunoSEQ multiplex PCR assay. TCRdb provides this immuneACCESS table in a form limited to in-frame rearrangements. Some clones are lacking; in checked studies, under half of them reflect an unresolved V gene, and why the rest are absent is not known. Within this sample are about 20,000 clones, with roughly nine tenths of them counted one time only. About 20% of the sample rests with the top ten. Sequencing was performed on CD8+ T cells from peripheral blood mononuclear cells, taken after pregnancy. These TCRs come from a female donor in good health, enrolled as a control in a pregnancy study.

The V call is TRBV18, the J call TRBJ2-6; 7 nucleotides line up with TRBD1. V was clipped by 3 bases and J by 0 bases; unmatched bases: 5. The CDR3 is 17 residues long. Germline CDR1 KGHSH, CDR2 LQKENI. As DNA, the CDR3 is TGTGCCAGCTCACCCGGACAGGTTTCCTCTGGGGCCAACGTCCTGACTTTC. Protein: CASSPGQVSSGANVLTF.

This chain connects TRBV7-9 to TRBJ1-2; 9 bases align to TRBD1. The CDR3 is made up of 15 amino acids. Germline-derived CDR1 and CDR2 are SEHNR and FQNEAQ (reference sequence). Trimming removed 5 bases from V and 2 bases from J; junction bases left unmatched: 6. CDR3 loop: CASSPPGQGNYGYTF. In nucleotides, the CDR3 is TGTGCCAGCAGCCCGCCGGGACAGGGAAACTATGGCTACACCTTC.

The rearrangement links TRBV11-2 to TRBJ2-7; 8 bases are shared with TRBD1. Germline CDR1 and CDR2: SGHAT and FQNNGV. Trimming cost V 5 bases and J 1 base; bases outside gene matches: 4. CDR3 length: 14 residues. CDR3 residues: CASSQGTGSYEQYF. In nucleotides, the CDR3 is TGTGCCAGCAGCCAAGGGACAGGTTCCTACGAGCAGTACTTC. The full variable domain, rest sourced from reference TRBV11-2 and TRBJ2-7, is EAGVAQSPRYKIIEKRQSVAFWCNPISGHATLYWYQQILGQGPKLLIQFQNNGVVDDSQLPKDRFSAERLKGVDSTLKIQPAKLEDSAVYLCASSQGTGSYEQYFGPGTRLTVT.

V gene TRBV14 combines with J gene TRBJ2-4; 9 positions agree with TRBD2. The CDR3 is 15 residues long. Trimming at V came to 0 bases and at J to 10 bases, leaving 7 bases not matched to a gene. Germline loops: CDR1 SGHDN, CDR2 FVKESK. The CDR3 nucleotides read TGTGCCAGCAGCCAAGATCCTGTGACTAGCGGAATTCAGTACTTC. It codes for CASSQDPVTSGIQYF.

V usage is TRBV30 and J usage is TRBJ1-6; possible D gene TRBD1, 5 bases. The CDR3 consists of 17 residues. Germline CDR1 is GTSNPN and CDR2 is SVGIG (reference sequence). V dropped 0 bases and J dropped 13 bases, with 25 bases sitting between them. The CDR3 coding sequence is TGTGCCTGGAGTGTGGTGAGGATTTGGGACTCTATGACCCCCCTCCACTTT. This codes for CAWSVVRIWDSMTPLHF.

The V call is TRBV21-1, the J call TRBJ2-7; the table's D call, TRBD1, has no DNA check behind it. TRBV21-1 is a documented pseudogene. The CDR3 is 16 residues long. This chain's CDR3 is CASNPADSPGSYEQYF. In DNA form, the CDR3 reads TGTGCCAGCAACCCCGCCGATTCGCCAGGCTCCTACGAGCAGTACTTC.

The chain combines TRBV30 with TRBJ1-1, with TRBD1 matching over 7 bases. With V trimmed by 1 base and J by 4 bases, 6 bases remained unmatched. Germline assignment: CDR1 GTSNPN and CDR2 SVGIG (reference sequence). This CDR3 is built from 14 residues. The CDR3 bases are TGTGCCTGGAGTGGCGAGACAGGGATCACTGAAGCTTTCTTT. Protein sequence: CAWSGETGITEAFF.

V is TRBV30 and J is TRBJ2-7, with 8 bases lining up with TRBD2. The CDR3 loop spans 14 amino acids. Germline CDR1 is GTSNPN and CDR2 is SVGIG (reference sequence). Trimming removed 2 bases from V and 7 bases from J; junction bases left unmatched: 10. The CDR3 nucleotides read TGTGCCTGGAGTAGCGGGGGAGCCCGCCGGGAGCAGTACTTC. Its protein product is CAWSSGGARREQYF.